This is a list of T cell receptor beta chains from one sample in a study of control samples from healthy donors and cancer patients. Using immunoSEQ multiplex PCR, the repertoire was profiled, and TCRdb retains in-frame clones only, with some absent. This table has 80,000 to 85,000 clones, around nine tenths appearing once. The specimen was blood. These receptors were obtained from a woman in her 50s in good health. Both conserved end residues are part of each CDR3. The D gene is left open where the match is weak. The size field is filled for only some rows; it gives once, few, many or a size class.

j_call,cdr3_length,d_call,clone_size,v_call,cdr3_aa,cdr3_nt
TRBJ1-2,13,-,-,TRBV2,CASRATGIYGYTF,TGTGCCAGCAGGGCAACAGGGATCTATGGCTACACCTTC
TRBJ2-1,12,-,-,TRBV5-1,CASRLDNNEQFF,TGCGCCAGCCGTCTGGATAACAATGAGCAGTTCTTC
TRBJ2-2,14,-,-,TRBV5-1,CASSLEGITGELFF,TGCGCCAGCAGCTTGGAGGGTATCACCGGGGAGCTGTTTTTT
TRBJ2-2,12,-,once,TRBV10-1,CASSLATGELFF,TGCGCCAGCAGTTTGGCCACCGGGGAGCTGTTTTTT
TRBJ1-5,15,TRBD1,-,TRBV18,CASSPQGQGLQPQHF,TGTGCCAGCTCACCACAGGGACAGGGGCTCCAGCCCCAGCATTTT
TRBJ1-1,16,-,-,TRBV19,CASSISTSAGPNLHIF,TGTGCCAGTAGTATCTCAACTTCGGCTGGGCCTAACCTGCATATCTTT
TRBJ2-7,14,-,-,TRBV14,CASSQLYSGYEQYF,TGTGCCAGCAGCCAATTATATTCAGGCTACGAGCAGTACTTC
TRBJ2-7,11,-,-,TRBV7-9,CASSLDYEQYF,TGTGCCAGCAGCTTAGACTACGAGCAGTACTTC
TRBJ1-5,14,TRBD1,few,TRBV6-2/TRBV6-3,CASSYRGQYQPQHF,TGTGCCAGCAGTTACAGGGGACAGTATCAGCCCCAGCATTTT
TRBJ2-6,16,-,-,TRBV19,CASTQDFRAGANVLTF,TGTGCCAGTACCCAGGACTTTAGAGCTGGGGCCAACGTCCTGACTTTC
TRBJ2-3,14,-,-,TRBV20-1,CSASLRGLIDTQYF,TGCAGTGCTAGTCTGAGGGGGTTGATAGATACGCAGTATTTT
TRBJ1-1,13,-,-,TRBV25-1,CASSSIQNTEAFF,TGTGCCAGCAGTTCTATTCAGAACACTGAAGCTTTCTTT
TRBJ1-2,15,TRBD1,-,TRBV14,CASSQEMGQVNGYTF,TGTGCCAGCAGCCAAGAAATGGGACAGGTCAATGGCTACACCTTC
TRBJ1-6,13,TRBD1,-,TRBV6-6,CASSDRGSSPLHF,TGTGCCAGCAGCGACAGGGGGTCATCACCCCTCCACTTT
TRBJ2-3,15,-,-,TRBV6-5,CASREWQGPTDTQYF,TGTGCCAGCAGGGAGTGGCAGGGGCCAACAGATACGCAGTATTTT
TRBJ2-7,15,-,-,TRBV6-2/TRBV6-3,CASSYSNPTVDEQYF,TGTGCCAGCAGTTACTCGAACCCTACGGTGGACGAGCAGTACTTC
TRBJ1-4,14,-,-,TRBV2,CASSPTGRDEKLFF,TGTGCCAGCAGCCCAACAGGGAGGGACGAAAAACTGTTTTTT
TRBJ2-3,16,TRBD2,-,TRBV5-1,CASTWTGTSGGDTQYF,TGCGCCAGCACCTGGACCGGGACTAGCGGGGGTGATACGCAGTATTTT
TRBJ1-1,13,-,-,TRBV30,CAWSVPEVTEAFF,TGTGCCTGGAGTGTACCAGAGGTCACTGAAGCTTTCTTT
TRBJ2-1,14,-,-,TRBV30,CAWTSQISYNEQFF,TGTGCCTGGACATCACAGATCTCCTACAATGAGCAGTTCTTC
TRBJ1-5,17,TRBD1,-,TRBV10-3,CAISVERGTGDNQPQHF,TGTGCCATCAGTGTGGAGAGGGGGACAGGGGACAATCAGCCCCAGCATTTT
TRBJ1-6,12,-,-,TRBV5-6,CASSQTQLPLHF,TGTGCCAGCAGCCAGACGCAGTTACCCCTCCACTTT
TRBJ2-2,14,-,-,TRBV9,CATSPGGAGGELFF,TGTGCCACCTCCCCGGGCGGGGCTGGCGGGGAGCTGTTTTTT